This TCR beta chain was sequenced in a study of shared clonotypes between healthy human individuals. Repertoires were generated with immunoSEQ multiplex PCR, while TCRdb's copy carries only in-frame clones and drops some. There are some 1 million clones in the sample; roughly 80% occur only once, and 1.4% lies in the top ten. Notes on this clone: Antigen unknown.

Germline loops: CDR1 MNHEY, CDR2 SVGAGI. V lost 0 bases, J lost 11 bases, and 13 bases lay in between. The length of the CDR3 is 13 residues. General study findings and limits: In having few donors, the study represented limited genetic and exposure-history diversity. Generally, estimated richness proved larger in naive subsets than it did in memory subsets. Non-shared clonotypes had lower generation probabilities than clonotypes shared by all four sorted-subset donors.

The chain has TRBV6-5 and TRBJ1-1; a possible D gene is TRBD1 (6 bases). The sample taken for sequencing was memory CD4+ T cells sorted from blood. The sample's subset: CD45RA-negative fraction. The TCR comes from a man younger than 30 in good health. Here the CDR3 DNA reads TGTGCCAGCAGTTACTCCGGGGGGCAAGGGGCTTTCTTT. Translating it yields CASSYSGGQGAFF.